This T cell receptor beta chain was recorded in a study of T cell responses to AZD1222 COVID-19 vaccine. Notes on the study in general: When two AZD1222 doses had been given, Spike-specific TCR breadth and depth rose. It should be noted that donors were predominantly white British and more often female, and clonal diversity was possibly underestimated.

Clones were read by immunoSEQ multiplex PCR, and TCRdb kept only the in-frame ones, dropping some. Of 90,000 to 120,000 clones listed, around nine tenths were seen once; the top ten hold 5.5% to 7%. CDR1 and CDR2 (germline): SGHRS, YFSETQ. J was trimmed by 3 bases and V by 4 bases; bases with no gene match: 4. The CDR3 sequence is 14 residues long. Remarks on this clone: The antigen remains unidentified.

This chain uses TRBV5-1 with TRBJ2-3; 8 nucleotides agree with TRBD1. The starting material was peripheral blood, obtained 28 days after the second AZD1222 dose. The source of this sequence is an adult who received the AZD1222 COVID-19 vaccine. The CDR3 region is CASSLDRVTDTQYF. CDR3 DNA: TGCGCCAGCAGCCTGGACAGGGTAACAGATACGCAGTATTTT.